The next 31 T cell receptor beta chains were all read from a single sample in a study of shared clonotypes between healthy human individuals. Sequencing was performed with immunoSEQ multiplex PCR; in TCRdb, only in-frame clones are kept and a portion is missing. The data show about 2.3 million clones, 85% to 95% seen once. Sequencing used naive CD4+ T cells from PBMCs. Indicated subset: CD45RA+ positively selected. The receptor source for this set is a man younger than 35 in good health. Some clones in this sample may be carry-over from other donors' samples.

This sequence joins TRBV6-5 and TRBJ2-5; D is uncertain. Looked up from germline, CDR1 is MNHEY and CDR2 is SVGAGI. The CDR3 length is 12 residues. V was shortened by 7 bases and J by 1 base, with 7 bases between the two germline ends. The CDR3 coding sequence is TGTGCCAGCAATTCGCCCCAAGAGACCCAGTACTTC. Its protein is CASNSPQETQYF.

The V call is TRBV28, the J call TRBJ2-7, with 11 positions matching TRBD1. Germline V gene data show CDR1 as MDHEN and CDR2 as SYDVKM. The V and J ends lost 5 bases and 2 bases, in that order; junction bases with no gene match: 2. The CDR3 sequence is 14 residues long. The CDR3 DNA reads as TGTGCCAGCAGTCGGACAGGGGGCACCTACGAGCAGTACTTC. Translated, it gives CASSRTGGTYEQYF.

J is TRBJ2-5 and V is TRBV4-2; D gene ambiguous. Germline V gene data show CDR1 as LGHNA and CDR2 as YNFKEQ. There are 14 residues in the CDR3. Deletions cut 4 bases from V and 0 bases from J, with 9 bases between. CDR3 DNA sequence: TGTGCCAGCAGCCGTGGAAGTAACCAAGAGACCCAGTACTTC. The encoded protein is CASSRGSNQETQYF.

The chain combines TRBV7-9 with TRBJ2-7, with a weak D call TRBD1 (5 bases). Germline V lookup: CDR1 SEHNR, CDR2 FQNEAQ (reference sequence). This CDR3 is 15 amino acids long. V lost 1 base, J lost 2 bases, and 12 bases lay in between. In DNA, the CDR3 is TGTGCCAGCAGCTTAGGGGGCCTTACGACCTACGAGCAGTACTTC. It is translated as CASSLGGLTTYEQYF.

CDR3 bases: TGCAGCGTTGCGGCAGCGGATGGCAATCAGCCCCAGCATTTT. This codes for CSVAAADGNQPQHF. The J gene is TRBJ1-5, the V gene TRBV29-1; no reliable D call. Germline values: CDR1 SQVTM, CDR2 ANQGSEA. The CDR3 covers 14 residues. The V gene lost 4 bases and the J gene lost 2 bases, with 12 bases spanning the gap.

V usage is TRBV6-5 and J usage is TRBJ2-5, with D hard to call. The CDR3 contains 14 residues. Trimming pared 7 bases from V and 5 bases from J, leaving 17 bases between. Per germline, CDR1 MNHEY and CDR2 SVGAGI. DNA of the CDR3: TGTGCCAGCACCCGACGGTCCCTTGGGGAGACCCAGTACTTC. It is translated as CASTRRSLGETQYF.

J is TRBJ1-5 and V is TRBV2; D gene uncertain. V was pared by 5 bases and J by 6 bases, with 17 bases between. Germline V lookup: CDR1 SNHLY, CDR2 FYNNEI. The CDR3 spans 15 residues. The CDR3 loop is CASSKEPGSGQPQHF. CDR3 DNA sequence: TGTGCCAGCAGTAAAGAGCCCGGGTCGGGTCAGCCCCAGCATTTT.

This clone has only one observation. The CDR3 sequence is CASSLAWEAEAFF. CDR3 DNA: TGTGCCAGCAGCTTGGCGTGGGAAGCTGAAGCTTTCTTT. The genes are TRBV5-4 and TRBJ1-1; D is uncertain. The length of the CDR3 is 13 residues. The V gene's germline CDR1 is SGHNT and CDR2 YYREEE (reference sequence). The V end was cut by 0 bases, the J end by 6 bases, with 9 bases between.

This chain connects TRBV5-1 to TRBJ2-1; D might be TRBD2 (5 bases). V was cut by 4 bases and J by 2 bases, with 13 bases left in between. The germline V gene has CDR1 SGHRS and CDR2 YFSETQ. CDR3 length: 15 amino acids. The CDR3 protein is CASSAEDSTYNEQFF. CDR3 bases: TGCGCCAGCAGCGCGGAGGATTCCACCTACAATGAGCAGTTCTTC.

About this clone: This specimen includes other DNA sequences encoding the same CDR3. CDR3 bases: TGTGCCAGCAGTCTGCGCGGAGATGAGCAGTTCTTC. Residues: CASSLRGDEQFF. The J gene is TRBJ2-1, the V gene TRBV7-2; no clear D gene. The V end was cut by 6 bases, the J end by 8 bases, with 11 bases between. The CDR3 length is 12 residues. Germline V lookup: CDR1 SGHTA, CDR2 FQGNSA.

This clone was found once. The V gene is TRBV4-2, the J gene TRBJ1-1; D unresolved. This CDR3 region has 16 residues. V was trimmed by 0 bases and J by 3 bases, leaving 14 bases between them. Germline CDR1 LGHNA, CDR2 YNFKEQ. In DNA, the CDR3 is TGTGCCAGCAGCCAAGAGCCAATGGGCGCGTACACTGAAGCTTTCTTT. This gives the protein CASSQEPMGAYTEAFF.

Of note for this clone: Other nucleotide sequences in the sample specify the same CDR3. This chain joins TRBV5-1 and TRBJ1-1; possibly TRBD1 for D (5 bases). Trimming left V 2 bases short and J 6 bases short, with 11 bases between. The CDR3 covers 13 residues. Per the germline V gene, CDR1 is SGHRS and CDR2 is YFSETQ. Here the CDR3 reads CASSFGQGAEAFF. DNA of the CDR3: TGCGCCAGCAGCTTCGGGCAGGGTGCTGAAGCTTTCTTT.

The CDR3 nucleotides are TGTGCCAGCAGCTTGAACCGGGACAGGGTTACCTACGAGCAGTACTTC. It translates to CASSLNRDRVTYEQYF. V is TRBV5-6 and J is TRBJ2-7; 9 positions match TRBD1. After removal of 1 base from V and 2 bases from J, the junction contained 7 bases not matched to a gene. This CDR3 comprises 16 residues. Germline CDR1 SGHDT, CDR2 YYEEEE.

This chain joins TRBV2 and TRBJ1-2; D unresolved. The germline V and J ends were trimmed by 6 bases and 7 bases, with 15 bases remaining between them. The CDR3 runs 13 residues. From germline, CDR1 is SNHLY and CDR2 FYNNEI. The CDR3 coding sequence is TGTGCCAGCAGAATAGGGCCGTCGATTGGCTACACCTTC. Translating it yields CASRIGPSIGYTF.

This clone was counted a single time. The rearrangement links TRBV30 to TRBJ1-4; TRBD1 agrees at 7 bases. The V gene end was trimmed by 0 bases and the J gene end by 1 base; junction bases not matched to a gene: 14. The germline gives CDR1 GTSNPN, CDR2 SVGIG (reference sequence). The CDR3 covers 19 residues. CDR3 loop: CAWSVPGQVVQRTNEKLFF. The CDR3 nucleotides are TGTGCCTGGAGTGTACCCGGACAGGTGGTTCAGAGAACTAATGAAAAACTGTTTTTT. The entire variable domain, with the rest obtained from reference TRBV30 and TRBJ1-4, is as follows: SQTIHQWPATLVQPVGSPLSLECTVEGTSNPNLYWYRQAAGRGLQLLFYSVGIGQISSEVPQNLSASRPQDRQFILSSKKLLLSDSGFYLCAWSVPGQVVQRTNEKLFFGSGTQLSVL.

The rearrangement joins TRBV15 to TRBJ2-5; D unclear. The CDR3 runs 15 residues. Looked up from germline, CDR1 is LNHNV and CDR2 is YYDKDF (reference sequence). The V gene lost 0 bases and the J gene lost 2 bases, with 10 bases spanning the gap. CDR3 in DNA: TGTGCCACCAGCAGAGATTTTGGCGGACAAGAGACCCAGTACTTC. It codes for CATSRDFGGQETQYF.

V and J are TRBV9 and TRBJ2-7; D may be TRBD2 (5 bases). With 4 bases removed from V and 0 bases from J, the gap between germline ends came to 20 bases. CDR3 length: 17 residues. The germline CDR1 and CDR2 sequences are SGDLS and YYNGEE. The CDR3 DNA reads as TGTGCCAGCAGCTTCCCAAAAGACGGGAAGGGCTCCTACGAGCAGTACTTC. Encoded protein: CASSFPKDGKGSYEQYF.

Turning to this clone: Other DNA sequences within the sample encode an identical CDR3. This sequence joins TRBV7-9 and TRBJ2-3; D is undetermined. V was pared by 5 bases and J by 2 bases, with 5 bases between. CDR1 and CDR2 from the germline V gene are SEHNR and FQNEAQ (reference sequence). The CDR3 contains 12 residues. Here the CDR3 DNA reads TGTGCCAGCAGCGCTTCCACAGATACGCAGTATTTT. It codes for CASSASTDTQYF. The whole variable domain, remainder taken from reference TRBV7-9 and TRBJ2-3, is DTGVSQNPRHKITKRGQNVTFRCDPISEHNRLYWYRQTLGQGPEFLTYFQNEAQLEKSRLLSDRFSAERPKGSFSTLEIQRTEQGDSAMYLCASSASTDTQYFGPGTRLTVL.

This clone was picked up one time. J is TRBJ2-6 and V is TRBV7-9; D not certain. Trimming left V 3 bases short and J 2 bases short, with 11 bases between. This CDR3 comprises 16 residues. Per the germline V gene, CDR1 is SEHNR and CDR2 is FQNEAQ (reference sequence). The chain's CDR3 is CASSLWGLAGANVLTF. The CDR3, as DNA: TGTGCCAGCAGCTTGTGGGGATTGGCTGGGGCCAACGTCCTGACTTTC. Full variable domain (missing parts from reference TRBV7-9 and TRBJ2-6): DTGVSQNPRHKITKRGQNVTFRCDPISEHNRLYWYRQTLGQGPEFLTYFQNEAQLEKSRLLSDRFSAERPKGSFSTLEIQRTEQGDSAMYLCASSLWGLAGANVLTFGAGSRLTVL.

The genes are TRBV28 and TRBJ2-6; no definite D call. CDR3 length: 17 residues. Trimming cost V 6 bases and J 3 bases, with 18 bases left between them. Germline assignment: CDR1 MDHEN and CDR2 SYDVKM. The CDR3 reads CASSPLGRLLGANVLTF. The CDR3 region has the DNA TGTGCCAGCAGCCCCCTCGGCCGGCTACTTGGGGCCAACGTCCTGACTTTC.

V and J are TRBV5-6 and TRBJ2-7, with D perhaps given as TRBD1 or TRBD2 (5 bases each). There are 13 residues in the CDR3. Germline loops: CDR1 SGHDT, CDR2 YYEEEE. The V end lost 0 bases, the J end lost 5 bases, and 9 bases lay between the germline ends. The CDR3 region is CASSLVLGDEQYF. The CDR3 bases are TGTGCCAGCAGCTTGGTGTTGGGGGACGAGCAGTACTTC.

The chain links TRBV5-1 to TRBJ1-5, with TRBD1 as a possible D gene (5 bases). The CDR3 is 13 residues long. V was trimmed by 4 bases and J by 4 bases, leaving 9 bases between them. Germline V gives CDR1 SGHRS, CDR2 YFSETQ. CDR3 in amino acids: CASSGGFNQPQHF. The DNA of the CDR3 is TGCGCCAGCAGCGGGGGATTTAATCAGCCCCAGCATTTT.

Note on this clone: Other nucleotide sequences in the sample specify the same CDR3. This rearrangement joins TRBV7-2 to TRBJ2-3; 8 nucleotides align to TRBD2. V trimming: 3 bases; J trimming: 3 bases; junction bases outside the gene matches: 2. Germline CDR1 is SGHTA and CDR2 is FQGNSA. This CDR3 spans 14 amino acids. The CDR3 DNA follows: TGTGCCAGCAGCTTTAGCGGGACGACAGATACGCAGTATTTT. Encoded protein: CASSFSGTTDTQYF.

The chain uses TRBV30 and TRBJ1-2; 8 positions match TRBD1. In germline, CDR1 is GTSNPN, CDR2 SVGIG (reference sequence). V dropped 4 bases and J dropped 3; count of bases not matched to a gene: 16. The length of the CDR3 is 17 residues. The CDR3 loop is CAWKPPGGSFVYYGYTF. CDR3 nucleotide sequence: TGTGCCTGGAAACCCCCAGGGGGCAGCTTCGTTTACTATGGCTACACCTTC.

The J gene is TRBJ1-2, the V gene TRBV6-6; 7 positions agree with TRBD1. V lost 5 bases, J lost 4 bases, and 10 bases stayed unmatched. CDR1 and CDR2 from the germline V gene are MNHNY and SVGAGI (reference sequence). The CDR3 contains 15 residues. CDR3 DNA sequence: TGTGCCAGCAGTAAATCAGGGGGGCCACCCTATGGCTACACCTTC. Protein product: CASSKSGGPPYGYTF.

The V gene is TRBV7-9, the J gene TRBJ2-7; 11 bases map to TRBD1. Per germline, CDR1 SEHNR and CDR2 FQNEAQ (reference sequence). This CDR3 is built from 15 residues. V dropped 5 bases and J dropped 3; count of bases not matched to a gene: 6. CDR3 amino acids: CASSLRDRGVYEQYF. CDR3 nucleotides: TGTGCCAGCAGCCTACGGGACAGGGGGGTCTACGAGCAGTACTTC.

The chain couples TRBV5-1 to TRBJ2-7; possibly TRBD1 for D (6 bases). The CDR3 is 14 residues long. CDR1 and CDR2 from the germline V gene are SGHRS and YFSETQ. V lost 1 base, J lost 6 bases, and 14 bases lay in between. The CDR3 nucleotides are TGCGCCAGCAGCTTGTACAGGGAAGGTAGCGAGCAGTACTTC. Protein sequence: CASSLYREGSEQYF.

This chain links TRBV7-2 with TRBJ1-1; D gene uncertain. Germline CDR1 and CDR2: SGHTA and FQGNSA. This CDR3 comprises 16 residues. Trimming removed 5 bases at V and 4 bases at J, with 20 bases between. The CDR3 is CASSEGGSPVGTEAFF. In nucleotides, the CDR3 is TGTGCCAGCAGCGAAGGAGGGAGTCCAGTCGGCACTGAAGCTTTCTTT.

In this sample, this clone turned up once. The rearrangement uses TRBV28 and TRBJ2-7, with 10 bases fitting TRBD1. The CDR3 contains 18 residues. Germline lookup yields CDR1 MDHEN and CDR2 SYDVKM. Unmatched junction bases numbered 16, after V lost 4 bases and J lost 4 bases. In DNA form, the CDR3 reads TGTGCCAGCAGTTCGTACCGACTCTGGACAGGGGGTCGGTACGAGCAGTACTTC. This encodes CASSSYRLWTGGRYEQYF.

This clone was recorded only once. In the same sample, other DNA sequences code for this CDR3. V gene TRBV6-1 combines with J gene TRBJ1-2, with D unclear. Germline V gene sequence: CDR1 MNHNS, CDR2 SASEGT. The CDR3 is made up of 14 amino acids. With 1 base removed from V and 0 bases from J, the gap between germline ends came to 6 bases. CDR3 in DNA: TGTGCCAGCAGTGAAGGGGGATCTAACTATGGCTACACCTTC. Encoded protein: CASSEGGSNYGYTF.

V and J are TRBV18 and TRBJ2-1; TRBD2 matches at 7 bases. CDR1 and CDR2 (germline): KGHSH, LQKENI. Losses at the gene ends were 3 bases for V and 4 bases for J; bases not matched to a gene: 6. The CDR3 runs to 15 residues. CDR3 nucleotide sequence: TGTGCCAGCTCACCGGCCCTAGCGGATTACAATGAGCAGTTCTTC. Its translation is CASSPALADYNEQFF.